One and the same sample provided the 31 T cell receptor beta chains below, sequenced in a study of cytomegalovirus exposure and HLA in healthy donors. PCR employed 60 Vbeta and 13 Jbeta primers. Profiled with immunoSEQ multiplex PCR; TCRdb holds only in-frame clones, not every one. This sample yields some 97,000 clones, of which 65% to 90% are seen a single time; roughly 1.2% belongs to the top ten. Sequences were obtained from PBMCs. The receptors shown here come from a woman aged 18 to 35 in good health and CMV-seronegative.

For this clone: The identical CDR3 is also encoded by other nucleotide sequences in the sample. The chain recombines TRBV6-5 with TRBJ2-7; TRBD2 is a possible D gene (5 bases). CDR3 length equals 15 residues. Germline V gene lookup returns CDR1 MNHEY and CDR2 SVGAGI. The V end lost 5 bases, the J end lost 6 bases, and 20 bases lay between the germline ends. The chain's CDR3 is CASSIAGASGFEQYF. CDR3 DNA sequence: TGTGCCAGCAGTATCGCGGGCGCTTCGGGGTTCGAGCAGTACTTC.

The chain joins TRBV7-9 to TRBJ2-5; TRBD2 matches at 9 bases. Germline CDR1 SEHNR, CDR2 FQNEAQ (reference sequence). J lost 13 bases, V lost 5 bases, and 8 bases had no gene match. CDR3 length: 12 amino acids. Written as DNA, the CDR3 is TGTGCCAGCAGCCCAGCGGGGGGCCGCCCGTACTTC. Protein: CASSPAGGRPYF.

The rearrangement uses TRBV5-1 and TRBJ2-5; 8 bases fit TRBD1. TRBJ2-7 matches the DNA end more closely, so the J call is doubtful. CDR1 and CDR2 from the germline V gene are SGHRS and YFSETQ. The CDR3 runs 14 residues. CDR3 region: CASSSRDRTYEQYF. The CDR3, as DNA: TGCGCCAGCAGCAGCCGGGACAGGACCTACGAGCAGTACTTC.

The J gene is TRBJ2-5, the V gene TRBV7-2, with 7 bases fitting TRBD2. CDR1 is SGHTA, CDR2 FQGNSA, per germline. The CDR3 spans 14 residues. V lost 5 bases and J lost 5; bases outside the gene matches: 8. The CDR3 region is CASSRHRGGETQYF. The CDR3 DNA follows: TGTGCCAGCAGCCGTCATCGGGGAGGGGAGACCCAGTACTTC.

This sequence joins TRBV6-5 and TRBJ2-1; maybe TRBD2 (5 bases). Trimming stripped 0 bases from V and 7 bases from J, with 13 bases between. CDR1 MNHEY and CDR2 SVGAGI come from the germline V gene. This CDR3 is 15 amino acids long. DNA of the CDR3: TGTGCCAGCAGTTACTCGGTTGGCGGGTTTAATGAGCAGTTCTTC. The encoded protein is CASSYSVGGFNEQFF.

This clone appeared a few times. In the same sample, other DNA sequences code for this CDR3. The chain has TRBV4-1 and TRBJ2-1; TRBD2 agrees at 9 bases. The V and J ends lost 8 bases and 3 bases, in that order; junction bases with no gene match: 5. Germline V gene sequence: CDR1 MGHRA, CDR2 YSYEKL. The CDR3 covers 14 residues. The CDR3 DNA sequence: TGCGCCAGCCGCGTAGCGGGGGACTACAATGAGCAGTTCTTC. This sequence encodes CASRVAGDYNEQFF.

CDR3 DNA sequence: TGTGCCTGGCCAGGGGCGCCCCGCAGCCCCCTTTATGGCTACACCTTC. Amino acid sequence: CAWPGAPRSPLYGYTF. The chain uses TRBV30 and TRBJ1-2; the D gene is possibly TRBD1 (6 bases). The CDR3 is 16 residues long. With 5 bases removed from V and 5 bases from J, the gap between germline ends came to 24 bases. Germline CDR1 GTSNPN, CDR2 SVGIG (reference sequence). The full variable domain, rest sourced from reference TRBV30 and TRBJ1-2, is SQTIHQWPATLVQPVGSPLSLECTVEGTSNPNLYWYRQAAGRGLQLLFYSVGIGQISSEVPQNLSASRPQDRQFILSSKKLLLSDSGFYLCAWPGAPRSPLYGYTFGSGTRLTVV.

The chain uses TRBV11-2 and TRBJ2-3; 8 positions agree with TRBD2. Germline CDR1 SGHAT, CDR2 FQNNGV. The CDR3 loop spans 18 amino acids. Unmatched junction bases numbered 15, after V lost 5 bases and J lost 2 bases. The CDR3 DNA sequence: TGTGCCAGCAGCCCCCTTGGCCCGACTAGCGCGATCACAGATACGCAGTATTTT. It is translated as CASSPLGPTSAITDTQYF.

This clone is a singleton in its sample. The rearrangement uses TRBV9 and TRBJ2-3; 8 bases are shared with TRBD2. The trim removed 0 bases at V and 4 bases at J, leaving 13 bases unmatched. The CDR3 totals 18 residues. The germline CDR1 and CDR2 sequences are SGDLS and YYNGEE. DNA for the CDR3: TGTGCCAGCAGCGTAGAGGTAGAGGGCGGGGGGCCGGCAGATACGCAGTATTTT. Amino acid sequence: CASSVEVEGGGPADTQYF.

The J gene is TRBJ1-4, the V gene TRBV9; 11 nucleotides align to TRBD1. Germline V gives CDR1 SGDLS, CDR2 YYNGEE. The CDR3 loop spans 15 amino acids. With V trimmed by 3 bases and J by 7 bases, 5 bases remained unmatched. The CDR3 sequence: CASSAGQGASEKLFF. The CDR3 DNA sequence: TGTGCCAGCAGCGCCGGACAGGGGGCTTCTGAAAAACTGTTTTTT. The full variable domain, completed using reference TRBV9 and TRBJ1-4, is DSGVTQTPKHLITATGQRVTLRCSPRSGDLSVYWYQQSLDQGLQFLIQYYNGEERAKGNILERFSAQQFPDLHSELNLSSLELGDSALYFCASSAGQGASEKLFFGSGTQLSVL.

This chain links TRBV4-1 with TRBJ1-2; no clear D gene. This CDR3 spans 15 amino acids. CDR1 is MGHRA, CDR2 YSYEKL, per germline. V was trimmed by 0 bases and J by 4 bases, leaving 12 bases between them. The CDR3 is CASSQDDGRSYGYTF. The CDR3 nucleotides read TGCGCCAGCAGCCAAGATGACGGCAGGTCCTATGGCTACACCTTC.

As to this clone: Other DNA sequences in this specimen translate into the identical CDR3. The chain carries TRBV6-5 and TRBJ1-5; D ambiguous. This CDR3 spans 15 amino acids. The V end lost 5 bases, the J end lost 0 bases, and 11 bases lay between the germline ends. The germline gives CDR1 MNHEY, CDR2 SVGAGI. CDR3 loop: CASSPGLYSNQPQHF. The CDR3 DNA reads TGTGCCAGCAGTCCCGGACTATATAGCAATCAGCCCCAGCATTTT.

CDR3 nucleotide sequence: TGTGCCAGCAGCTTAGACGCGTACGAGCAGTACTTC. This translates into CASSLDAYEQYF. The V and J genes are TRBV7-9 and TRBJ2-7; D uncertain. Germline CDR1 is SEHNR and CDR2 is FQNEAQ (reference sequence). The CDR3 loop spans 12 amino acids. V lost 1 base and J 4 bases, leaving 5 bases between the germline ends. The entire variable domain, with the rest obtained from reference TRBV7-9 and TRBJ2-7, is as follows: DTGVSQNPRHKITKRGQNVTFRCDPISEHNRLYWYRQTLGQGPEFLTYFQNEAQLEKSRLLSDRFSAERPKGSFSTLEIQRTEQGDSAMYLCASSLDAYEQYFGPGTRLTVT.

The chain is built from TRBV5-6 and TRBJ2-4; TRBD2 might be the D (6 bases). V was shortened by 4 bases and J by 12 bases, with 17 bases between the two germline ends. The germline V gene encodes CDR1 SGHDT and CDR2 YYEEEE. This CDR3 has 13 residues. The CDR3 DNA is TGTGCCAGCAGCGCCACTAGCTTAGAGGATCAGTACTTC. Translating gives CASSATSLEDQYF. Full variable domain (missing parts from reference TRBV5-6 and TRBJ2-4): DAGVTQSPTHLIKTRGQQVTLRCSPKSGHDTVSWYQQALGQGPQFIFQYYEEEERQRGNFPDRFSGHQFPNYSSELNVNALLLGDSALYLCASSATSLEDQYFGAGTRLSVL.

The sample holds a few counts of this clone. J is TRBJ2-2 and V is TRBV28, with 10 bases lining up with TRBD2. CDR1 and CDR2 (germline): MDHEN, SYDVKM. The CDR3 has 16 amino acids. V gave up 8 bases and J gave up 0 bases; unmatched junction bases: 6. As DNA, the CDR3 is TGTGCCAGCCTAGCGGGAGAGTCCCCGAACACCGGGGAGCTGTTTTTT. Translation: CASLAGESPNTGELFF.

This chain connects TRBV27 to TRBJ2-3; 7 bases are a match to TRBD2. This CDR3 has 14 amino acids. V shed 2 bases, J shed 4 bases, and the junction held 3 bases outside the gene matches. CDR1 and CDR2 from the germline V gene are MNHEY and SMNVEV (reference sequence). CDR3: CASSLAGVADTQYF. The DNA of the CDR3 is TGTGCCAGCAGTTTAGCGGGAGTGGCAGATACGCAGTATTTT.

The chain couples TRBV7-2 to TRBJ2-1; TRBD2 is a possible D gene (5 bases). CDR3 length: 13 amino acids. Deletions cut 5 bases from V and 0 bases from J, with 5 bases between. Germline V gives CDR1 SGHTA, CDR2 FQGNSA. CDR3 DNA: TGTGCCAGCAGCGGGAGCTCCTACAATGAGCAGTTCTTC. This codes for CASSGSSYNEQFF.

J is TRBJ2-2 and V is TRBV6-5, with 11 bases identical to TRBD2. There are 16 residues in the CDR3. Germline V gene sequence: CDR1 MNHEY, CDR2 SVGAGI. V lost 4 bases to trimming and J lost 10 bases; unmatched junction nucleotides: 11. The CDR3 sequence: CASSFLNSGGAEELFF. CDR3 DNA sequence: TGTGCCAGCAGTTTCCTAAATAGCGGGGGGGCCGAGGAGCTGTTTTTT.

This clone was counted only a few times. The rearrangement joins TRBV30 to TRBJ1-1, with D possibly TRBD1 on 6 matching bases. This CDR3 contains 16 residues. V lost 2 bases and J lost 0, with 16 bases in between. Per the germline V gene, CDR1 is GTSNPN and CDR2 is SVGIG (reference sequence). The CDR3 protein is CAWSPPPHRVNTEAFF. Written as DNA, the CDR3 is TGTGCCTGGAGTCCACCTCCTCACAGGGTGAACACTGAAGCTTTCTTT.

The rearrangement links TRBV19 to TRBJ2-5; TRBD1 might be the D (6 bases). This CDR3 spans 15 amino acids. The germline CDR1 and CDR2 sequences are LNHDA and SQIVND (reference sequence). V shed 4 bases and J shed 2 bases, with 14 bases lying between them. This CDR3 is CASSRAGAEQETQYF. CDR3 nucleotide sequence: TGTGCCAGTAGTAGGGCAGGGGCCGAACAAGAGACCCAGTACTTC.

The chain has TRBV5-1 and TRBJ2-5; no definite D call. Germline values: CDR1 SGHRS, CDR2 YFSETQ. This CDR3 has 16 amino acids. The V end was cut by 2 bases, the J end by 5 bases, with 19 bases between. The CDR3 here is CASSFNPSGQSETQYF. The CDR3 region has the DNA TGCGCCAGCAGCTTTAACCCCTCCGGTCAATCGGAGACCCAGTACTTC.

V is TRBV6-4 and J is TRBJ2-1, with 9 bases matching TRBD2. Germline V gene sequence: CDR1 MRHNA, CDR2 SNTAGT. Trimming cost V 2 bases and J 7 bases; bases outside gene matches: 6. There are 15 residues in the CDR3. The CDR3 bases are TGTGCCAGCAGTGACCAAGCGGGGGGTTATAATGAGCAGTTCTTC. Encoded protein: CASSDQAGGYNEQFF.

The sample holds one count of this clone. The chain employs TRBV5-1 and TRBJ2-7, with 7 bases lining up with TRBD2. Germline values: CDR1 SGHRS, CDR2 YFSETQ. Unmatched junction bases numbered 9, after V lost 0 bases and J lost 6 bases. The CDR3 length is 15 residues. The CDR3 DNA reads TGCGCCAGCAGCTTGGCGGTTGCGGGAGTGGGCGAGCAGTACTTC. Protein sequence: CASSLAVAGVGEQYF.

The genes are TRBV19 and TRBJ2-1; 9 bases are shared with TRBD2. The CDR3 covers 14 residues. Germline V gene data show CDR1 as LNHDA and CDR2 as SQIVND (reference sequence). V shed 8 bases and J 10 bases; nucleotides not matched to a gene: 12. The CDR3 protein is CASRARASGTEQFF. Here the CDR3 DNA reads TGTGCCAGTCGTGCCCGGGCTAGCGGGACCGAGCAGTTCTTC.

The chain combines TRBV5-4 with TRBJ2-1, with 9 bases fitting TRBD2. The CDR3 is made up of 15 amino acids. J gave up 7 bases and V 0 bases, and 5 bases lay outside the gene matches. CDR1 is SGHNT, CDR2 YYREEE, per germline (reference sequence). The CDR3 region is CASSLGGGASNEQFF. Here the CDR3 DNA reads TGTGCCAGCAGCTTGGGCGGGGGGGCGAGTAATGAGCAGTTCTTC.

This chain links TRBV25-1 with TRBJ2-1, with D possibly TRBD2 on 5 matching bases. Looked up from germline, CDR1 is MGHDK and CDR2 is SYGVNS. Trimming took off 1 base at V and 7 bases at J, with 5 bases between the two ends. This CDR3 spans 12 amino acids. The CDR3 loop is CASSEWENEQFF. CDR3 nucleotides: TGTGCCAGCAGTGAATGGGAGAATGAGCAGTTCTTC.

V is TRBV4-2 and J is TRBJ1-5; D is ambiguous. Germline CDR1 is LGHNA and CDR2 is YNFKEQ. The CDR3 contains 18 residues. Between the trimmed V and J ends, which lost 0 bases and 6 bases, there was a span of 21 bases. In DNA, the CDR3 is TGTGCCAGCAGCCAAGATCGTGGAGGAAGGGTATTTTTTCAGCCCCAGCATTTT. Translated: CASSQDRGGRVFFQPQHF.

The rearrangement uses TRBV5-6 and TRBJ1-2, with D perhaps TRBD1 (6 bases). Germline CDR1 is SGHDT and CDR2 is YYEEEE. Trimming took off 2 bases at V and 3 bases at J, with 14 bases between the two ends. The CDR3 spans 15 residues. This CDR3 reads CASSLISTGYYGYTF. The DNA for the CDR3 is TGTGCCAGCAGCTTAATATCGACAGGCTACTATGGCTACACCTTC.

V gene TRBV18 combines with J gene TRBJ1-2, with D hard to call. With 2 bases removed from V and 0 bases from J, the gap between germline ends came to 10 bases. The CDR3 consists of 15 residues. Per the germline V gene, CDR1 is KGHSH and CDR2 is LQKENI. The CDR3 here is CASSPGGIANYGYTF. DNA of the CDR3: TGTGCCAGCTCACCAGGAGGGATAGCTAACTATGGCTACACCTTC.

CDR3 protein: CASSLSHRGQSGTEAFF. Here the CDR3 DNA reads TGTGCCAGCAGCTTATCCCACAGGGGGCAGTCGGGCACTGAAGCTTTCTTT. The chain joins TRBV7-9 to TRBJ1-1, with 9 bases that match TRBD1. The CDR3 runs 17 residues. Trimming removed 2 bases from V and 4 bases from J; junction bases left unmatched: 11. CDR1 is SEHNR, CDR2 FQNEAQ, per germline (reference sequence). The full variable domain, rest sourced from reference TRBV7-9 and TRBJ1-1, is DTGVSQNPRHKITKRGQNVTFRCDPISEHNRLYWYRQTLGQGPEFLTYFQNEAQLEKSRLLSDRFSAERPKGSFSTLEIQRTEQGDSAMYLCASSLSHRGQSGTEAFFGQGTRLTVV.

CDR3 sequence: CASSRYSGTETNYGYTF. The CDR3 bases are TGCGCCAGCAGCCGCTACTCCGGGACAGAGACCAACTATGGCTACACCTTC. The V and J genes are TRBV4-1 and TRBJ1-2, with 7 bases that match TRBD1. The CDR3 covers 17 residues. The germline CDR1 and CDR2 sequences are MGHRA and YSYEKL. J was trimmed by 2 bases and V by 4 bases; bases with no gene match: 13.